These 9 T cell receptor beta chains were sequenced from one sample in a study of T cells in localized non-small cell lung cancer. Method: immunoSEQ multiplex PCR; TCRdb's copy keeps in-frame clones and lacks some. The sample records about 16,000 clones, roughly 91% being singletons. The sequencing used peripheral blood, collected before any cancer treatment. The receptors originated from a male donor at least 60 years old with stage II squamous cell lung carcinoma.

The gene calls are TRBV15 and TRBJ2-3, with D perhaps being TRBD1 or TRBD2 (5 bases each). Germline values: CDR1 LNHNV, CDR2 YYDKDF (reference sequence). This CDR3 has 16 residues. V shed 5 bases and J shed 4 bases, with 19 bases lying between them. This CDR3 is CATSGTVGVFADTQYF. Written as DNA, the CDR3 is TGTGCCACCAGCGGAACAGTGGGGGTGTTTGCAGATACGCAGTATTTT.

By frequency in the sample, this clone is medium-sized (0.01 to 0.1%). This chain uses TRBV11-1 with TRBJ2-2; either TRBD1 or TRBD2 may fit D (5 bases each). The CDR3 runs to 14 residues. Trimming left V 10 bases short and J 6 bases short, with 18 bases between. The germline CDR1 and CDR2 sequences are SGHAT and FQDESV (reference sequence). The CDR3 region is CATSLGRGAGELFF. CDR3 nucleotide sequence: TGTGCCACCTCCCTCGGACGGGGCGCCGGGGAGCTGTTTTTT.

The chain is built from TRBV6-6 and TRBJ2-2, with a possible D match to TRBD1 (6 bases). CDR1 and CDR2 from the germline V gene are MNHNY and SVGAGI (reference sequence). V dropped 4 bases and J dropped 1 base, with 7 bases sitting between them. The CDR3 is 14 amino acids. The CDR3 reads CASSLTGNTGELFF. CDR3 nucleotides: TGTGCCAGCAGTTTGACAGGGAACACCGGGGAGCTGTTTTTT.

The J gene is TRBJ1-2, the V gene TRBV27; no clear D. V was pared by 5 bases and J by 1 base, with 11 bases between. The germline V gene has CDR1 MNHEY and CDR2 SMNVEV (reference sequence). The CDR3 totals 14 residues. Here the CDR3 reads CASSPAQVNYGYTF. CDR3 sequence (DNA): TGTGCCAGCAGTCCAGCCCAGGTTAACTATGGCTACACCTTC.

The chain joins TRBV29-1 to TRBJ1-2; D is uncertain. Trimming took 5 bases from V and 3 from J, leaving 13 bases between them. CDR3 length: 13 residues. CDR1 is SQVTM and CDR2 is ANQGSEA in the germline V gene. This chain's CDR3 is CSVFYPNDYGYTF. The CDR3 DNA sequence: TGCAGCGTTTTCTACCCTAATGACTATGGCTACACCTTC.

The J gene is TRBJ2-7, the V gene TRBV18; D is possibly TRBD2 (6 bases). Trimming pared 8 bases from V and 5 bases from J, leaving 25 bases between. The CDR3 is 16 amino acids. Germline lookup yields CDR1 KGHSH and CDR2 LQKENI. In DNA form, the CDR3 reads TGTGCCAGCGCCACCGCTTTCACCTGGGAGGAAAACGAGCAGTACTTC. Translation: CASATAFTWEENEQYF.

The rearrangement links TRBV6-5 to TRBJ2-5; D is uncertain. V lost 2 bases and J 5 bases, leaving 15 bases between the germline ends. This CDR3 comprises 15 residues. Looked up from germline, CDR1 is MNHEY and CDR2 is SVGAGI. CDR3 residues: CASSYRASGWETQYF. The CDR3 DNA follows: TGTGCCAGCAGTTACAGAGCTTCCGGATGGGAGACCCAGTACTTC.

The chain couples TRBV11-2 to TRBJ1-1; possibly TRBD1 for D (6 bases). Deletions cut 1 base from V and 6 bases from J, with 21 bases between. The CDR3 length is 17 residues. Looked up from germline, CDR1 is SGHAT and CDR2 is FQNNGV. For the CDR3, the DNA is TGTGCCAGCAGCTTAGTAGGCGTGCGGCTTAAGGGGGCTGAAGCTTTCTTT. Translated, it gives CASSLVGVRLKGAEAFF.

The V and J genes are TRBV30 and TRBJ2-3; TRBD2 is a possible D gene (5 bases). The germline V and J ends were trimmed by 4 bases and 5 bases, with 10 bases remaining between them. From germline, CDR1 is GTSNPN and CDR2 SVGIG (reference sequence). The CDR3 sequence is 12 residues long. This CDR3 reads CAWTVAGDTQYF. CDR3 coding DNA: TGTGCCTGGACCGTCGCGGGAGATACGCAGTATTTT. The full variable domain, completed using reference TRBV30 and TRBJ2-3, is SQTIHQWPATLVQPVGSPLSLECTVEGTSNPNLYWYRQAAGRGLQLLFYSVGIGQISSEVPQNLSASRPQDRQFILSSKKLLLSDSGFYLCAWTVAGDTQYFGPGTRLTVL.